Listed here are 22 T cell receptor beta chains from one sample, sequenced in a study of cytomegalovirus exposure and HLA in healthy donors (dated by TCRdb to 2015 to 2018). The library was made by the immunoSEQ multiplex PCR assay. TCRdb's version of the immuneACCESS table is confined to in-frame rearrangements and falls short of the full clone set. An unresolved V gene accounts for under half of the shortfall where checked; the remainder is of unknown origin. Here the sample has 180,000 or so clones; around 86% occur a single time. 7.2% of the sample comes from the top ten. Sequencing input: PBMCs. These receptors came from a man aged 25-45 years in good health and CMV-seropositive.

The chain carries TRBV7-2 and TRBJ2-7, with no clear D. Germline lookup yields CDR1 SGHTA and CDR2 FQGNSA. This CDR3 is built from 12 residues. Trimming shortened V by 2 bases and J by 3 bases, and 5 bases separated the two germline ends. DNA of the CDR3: TGTGCCAGCAGCTTAACTCGCTACGAGCAGTACTTC. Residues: CASSLTRYEQYF.

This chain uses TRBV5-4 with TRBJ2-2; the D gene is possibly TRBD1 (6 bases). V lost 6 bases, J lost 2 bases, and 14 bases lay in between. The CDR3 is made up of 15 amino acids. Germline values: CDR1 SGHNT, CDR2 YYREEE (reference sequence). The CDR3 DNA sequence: TGTGCCAGCAAATCGGGGACAAGTAACACCGGGGAGCTGTTTTTT. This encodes CASKSGTSNTGELFF.

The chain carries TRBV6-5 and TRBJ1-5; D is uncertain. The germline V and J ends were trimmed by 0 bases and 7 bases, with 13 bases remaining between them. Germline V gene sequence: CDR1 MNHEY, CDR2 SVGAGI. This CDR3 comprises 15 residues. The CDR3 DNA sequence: TGTGCCAGCAGTTACTCAACTCCCATAAACCAGCCCCAGCATTTT. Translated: CASSYSTPINQPQHF.

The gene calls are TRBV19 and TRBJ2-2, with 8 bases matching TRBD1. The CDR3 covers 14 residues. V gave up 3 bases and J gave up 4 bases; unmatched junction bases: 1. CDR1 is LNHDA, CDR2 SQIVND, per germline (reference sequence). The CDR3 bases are TGTGCCAGTAGTATGGACAGGGCCACCGGGGAGCTGTTTTTT. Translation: CASSMDRATGELFF.

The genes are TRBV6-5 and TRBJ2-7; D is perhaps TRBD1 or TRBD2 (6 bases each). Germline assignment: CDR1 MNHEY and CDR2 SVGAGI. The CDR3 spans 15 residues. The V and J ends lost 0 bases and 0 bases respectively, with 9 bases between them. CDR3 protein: CASSYSGGSSYEQYF. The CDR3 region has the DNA TGTGCCAGCAGTTACTCAGGGGGGAGCTCCTACGAGCAGTACTTC.

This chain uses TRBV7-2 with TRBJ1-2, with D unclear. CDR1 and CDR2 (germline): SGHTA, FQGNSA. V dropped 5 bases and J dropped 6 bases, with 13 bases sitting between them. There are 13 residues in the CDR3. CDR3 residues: CASSLGLQNGYTF. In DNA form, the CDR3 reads TGTGCCAGCAGCCTAGGCTTACAGAATGGCTACACCTTC. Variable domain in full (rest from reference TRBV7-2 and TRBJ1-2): GAGVSQSPSNKVTEKGKDVELRCDPISGHTALYWYRQSLGQGLEFLIYFQGNSAPDKSGLPSDRFSAERTGGSVSTLTIQRTQQEDSAVYLCASSLGLQNGYTFGSGTRLTVV.

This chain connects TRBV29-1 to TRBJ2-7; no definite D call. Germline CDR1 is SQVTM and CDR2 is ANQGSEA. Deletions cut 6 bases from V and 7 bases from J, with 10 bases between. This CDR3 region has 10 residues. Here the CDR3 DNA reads TGCAGCGTACTTCAGGCGGAGCAGTACTTC. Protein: CSVLQAEQYF.

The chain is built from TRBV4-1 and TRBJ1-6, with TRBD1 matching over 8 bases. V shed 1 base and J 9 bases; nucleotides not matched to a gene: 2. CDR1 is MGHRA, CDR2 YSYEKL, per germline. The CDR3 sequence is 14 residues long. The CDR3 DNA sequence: TGCGCCAGCAGCCAAGGTACAGGGGGTTCACCCCTCCACTTT. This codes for CASSQGTGGSPLHF.

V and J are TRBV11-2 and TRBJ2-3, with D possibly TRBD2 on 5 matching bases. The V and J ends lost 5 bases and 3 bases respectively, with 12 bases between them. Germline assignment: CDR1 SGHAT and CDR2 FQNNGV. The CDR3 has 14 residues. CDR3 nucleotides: TGTGCCAGCAGCCCCTCCGGGATAACAGATACGCAGTATTTT. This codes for CASSPSGITDTQYF.

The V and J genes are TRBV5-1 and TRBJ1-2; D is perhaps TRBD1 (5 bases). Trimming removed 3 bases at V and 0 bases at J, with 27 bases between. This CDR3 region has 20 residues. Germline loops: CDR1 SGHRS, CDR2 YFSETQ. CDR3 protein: CASSSRLLGGGTGANYGYTF. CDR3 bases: TGCGCCAGCAGCTCCCGCCTATTGGGGGGTGGAACCGGAGCTAACTATGGCTACACCTTC.

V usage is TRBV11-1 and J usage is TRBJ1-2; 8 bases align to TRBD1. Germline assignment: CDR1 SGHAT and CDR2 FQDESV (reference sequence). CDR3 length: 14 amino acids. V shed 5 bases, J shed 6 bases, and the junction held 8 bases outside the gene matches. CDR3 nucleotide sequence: TGTGCCAGCAGCCCCAGCCCAGGGGGCGATGGCTACACCTTC. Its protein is CASSPSPGGDGYTF.

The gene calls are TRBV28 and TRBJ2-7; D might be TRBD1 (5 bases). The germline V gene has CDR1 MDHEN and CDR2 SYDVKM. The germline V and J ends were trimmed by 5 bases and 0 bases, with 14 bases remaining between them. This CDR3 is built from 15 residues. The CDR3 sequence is CASSRDSSNSYEQYF. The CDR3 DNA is TGTGCCAGCAGTCGAGACAGTTCGAACTCCTACGAGCAGTACTTC.

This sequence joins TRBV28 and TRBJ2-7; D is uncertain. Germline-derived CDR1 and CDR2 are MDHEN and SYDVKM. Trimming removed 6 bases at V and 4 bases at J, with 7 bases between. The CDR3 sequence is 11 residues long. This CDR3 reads CASRNYYEQYF. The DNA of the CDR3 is TGTGCCAGCAGGAACTATTACGAGCAGTACTTC. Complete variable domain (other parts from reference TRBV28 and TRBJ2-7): DVKVTQSSRYLVKRTGEKVFLECVQDMDHENMFWYRQDPGLGLRLIYFSYDVKMKEKGDIPEGYSVSREKKERFSLILESASTNQTSMYLCASRNYYEQYFGPGTRLTVT.

This chain's CDR3 is CASSFGMNTGELFF. The CDR3 region has the DNA TGTGCCAGCAGCTTTGGGATGAACACCGGGGAGCTGTTTTTT. This chain uses TRBV7-9 with TRBJ2-2; D not resolved. The CDR3 contains 14 residues. V lost 3 bases and J lost 1, with 6 bases in between. CDR1 is SEHNR and CDR2 is FQNEAQ in the germline V gene (reference sequence). Based on the CDR3 plus reference TRBV7-9 and TRBJ2-2, the full variable domain is DTGVSQNPRHKITKRGQNVTFRCDPISEHNRLYWYRQTLGQGPEFLTYFQNEAQLEKSRLLSDRFSAERPKGSFSTLEIQRTEQGDSAMYLCASSFGMNTGELFFGEGSRLTVL.

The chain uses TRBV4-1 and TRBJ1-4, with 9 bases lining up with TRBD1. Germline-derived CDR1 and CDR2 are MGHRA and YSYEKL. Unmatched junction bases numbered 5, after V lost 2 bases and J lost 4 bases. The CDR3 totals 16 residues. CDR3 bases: TGCGCCAGCAGCCAAAGCGAGACAGGGGGTAATGAAAAACTGTTTTTT. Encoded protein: CASSQSETGGNEKLFF.

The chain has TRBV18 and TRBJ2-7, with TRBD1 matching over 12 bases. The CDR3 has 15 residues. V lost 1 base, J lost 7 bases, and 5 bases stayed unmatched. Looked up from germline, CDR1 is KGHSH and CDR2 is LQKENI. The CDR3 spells CASSPRGQGAGEQYF. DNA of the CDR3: TGTGCCAGCTCACCACGGGGACAGGGGGCAGGGGAGCAGTACTTC.

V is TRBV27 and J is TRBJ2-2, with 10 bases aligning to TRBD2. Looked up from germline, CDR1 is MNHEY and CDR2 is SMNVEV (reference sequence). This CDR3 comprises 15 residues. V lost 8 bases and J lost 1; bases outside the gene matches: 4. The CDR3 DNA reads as TGTGCCAGCGGTGGACTAGCGGTGAACACCGGGGAGCTGTTTTTT. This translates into CASGGLAVNTGELFF.

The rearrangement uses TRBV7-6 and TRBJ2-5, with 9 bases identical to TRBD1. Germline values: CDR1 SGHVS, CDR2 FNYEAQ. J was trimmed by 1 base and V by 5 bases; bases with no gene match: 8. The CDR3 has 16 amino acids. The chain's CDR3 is CASSVRDRVSQETQYF. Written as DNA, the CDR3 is TGTGCCAGCAGCGTCCGGGACAGGGTTAGCCAAGAGACCCAGTACTTC.

CDR3 DNA: TGTGCCAGCAGTGACTCGCGGGGGGGCGATACGCAGTATTTT. Its protein is CASSDSRGGDTQYF. The chain combines TRBV6-4 with TRBJ2-3; 9 bases line up with TRBD2. V shed 0 bases and J 6 bases; nucleotides not matched to a gene: 1. The CDR3 contains 14 residues. Germline-derived CDR1 and CDR2 are MRHNA and SNTAGT.

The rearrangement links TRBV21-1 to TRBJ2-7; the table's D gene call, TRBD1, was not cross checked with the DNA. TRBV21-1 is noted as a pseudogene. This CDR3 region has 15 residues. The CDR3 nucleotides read TGTGCCAGCAGCGGGGGACAGGAAGGAACCTACGAGCAGTACTTC. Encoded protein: CASSGGQEGTYEQYF.

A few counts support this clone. DNA of the CDR3: TGTGCCACGACAGGGGACTACGAGCAGTACTTC. It yields the protein CATTGDYEQYF. V gene TRBV7-9 combines with J gene TRBJ2-7; 8 nucleotides agree with TRBD1. The germline CDR1 and CDR2 sequences are SEHNR and FQNEAQ (reference sequence). The CDR3 runs 11 residues. Trimming at V came to 10 bases and at J to 3 bases, leaving 2 bases not matched to a gene. The full variable domain, its missing parts supplied by reference TRBV7-9 and TRBJ2-7, is DTGVSQNPRHKITKRGQNVTFRCDPISEHNRLYWYRQTLGQGPEFLTYFQNEAQLEKSRLLSDRFSAERPKGSFSTLEIQRTEQGDSAMYLCATTGDYEQYFGPGTRLTVT.

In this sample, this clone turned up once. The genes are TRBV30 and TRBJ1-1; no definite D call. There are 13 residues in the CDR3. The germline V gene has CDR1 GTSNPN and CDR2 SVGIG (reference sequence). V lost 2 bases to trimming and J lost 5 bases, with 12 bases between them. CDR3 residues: CAWSIQDATEAFF. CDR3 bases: TGTGCCTGGAGTATCCAGGATGCGACTGAAGCTTTCTTT.